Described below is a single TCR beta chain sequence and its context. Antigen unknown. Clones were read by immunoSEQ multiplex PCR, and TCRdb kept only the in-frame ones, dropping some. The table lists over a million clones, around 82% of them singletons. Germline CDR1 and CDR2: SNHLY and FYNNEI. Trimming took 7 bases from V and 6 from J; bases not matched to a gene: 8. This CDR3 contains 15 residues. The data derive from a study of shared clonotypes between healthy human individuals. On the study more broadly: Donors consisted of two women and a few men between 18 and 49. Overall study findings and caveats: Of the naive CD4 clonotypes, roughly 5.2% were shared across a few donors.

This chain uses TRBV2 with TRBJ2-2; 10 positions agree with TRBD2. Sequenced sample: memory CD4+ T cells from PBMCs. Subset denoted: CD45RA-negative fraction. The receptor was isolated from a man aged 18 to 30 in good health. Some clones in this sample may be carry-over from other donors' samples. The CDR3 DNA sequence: TGTGCCAGCACCTCAGCGGGAGGGCCTGCCGGGGAGCTGTTTTTT. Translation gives CASTSAGGPAGELFF. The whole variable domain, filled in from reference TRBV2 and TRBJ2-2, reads EPEVTQTPSHQVTQMGQEVILRCVPISNHLYFYWYRQILGQKVEFLVSFYNNEISEKSEIFDDQFSVERPDGSNFTLKIRSTKLEDSAMYFCASTSAGGPAGELFFGEGSRLTVL.